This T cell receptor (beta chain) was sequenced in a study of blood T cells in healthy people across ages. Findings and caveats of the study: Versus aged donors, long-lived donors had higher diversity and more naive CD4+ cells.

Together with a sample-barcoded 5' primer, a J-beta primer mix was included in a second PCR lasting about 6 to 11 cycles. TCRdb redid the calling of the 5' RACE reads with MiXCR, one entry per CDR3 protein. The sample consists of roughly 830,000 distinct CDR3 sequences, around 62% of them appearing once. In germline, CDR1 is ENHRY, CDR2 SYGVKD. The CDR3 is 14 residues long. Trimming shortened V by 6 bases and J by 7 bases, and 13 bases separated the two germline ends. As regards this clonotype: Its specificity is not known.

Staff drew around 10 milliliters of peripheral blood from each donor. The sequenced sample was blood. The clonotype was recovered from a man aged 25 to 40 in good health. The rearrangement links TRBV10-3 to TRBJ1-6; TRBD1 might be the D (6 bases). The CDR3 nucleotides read TGTGCCATCAGAGGGGACGGGACAAATTCACCCCTCCACTTT. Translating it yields CAIRGDGTNSPLHF.